This T cell receptor beta chain was sequenced for a study of cytomegalovirus exposure and HLA in healthy donors. Findings and limits, study-wide: By HLA locus, TCR association rates varied in a later analysis, with DRB1 showing the most and HLA-C the fewest. Using the classifier, cytomegalovirus status was reportedly diagnosed with high specificity and sensitivity. Later analysis demonstrated an association between a missense DCLRE1C variant and TCR beta V- and J-gene trimming.

CDR1 and CDR2 (germline): MGHDK, SYGVNS. The CDR3 consists of 13 residues. V shed 1 base and J shed 1 base, with 3 bases lying between them. This clone was seen a few times. As yet, its antigen is unknown. Researchers ran the PCR with 60 Vbeta and 13 Jbeta primers. Some clones are missing from TCRdb's copy, which holds only in-frame ones; the method was immunoSEQ multiplex PCR. The data show about 190,000 clones, with over 70% seen just once and 3.5% to 4% held by the top ten. The rearrangement uses TRBV25-1 and TRBJ2-3, with unresolved D. The sequenced sample consisted of PBMCs. This clonotype originated in a man aged 45 to 65 in good health and CMV-seronegative. DNA for the CDR3: TGTGCCAGCAGTGAATCAGGCACAGATACGCAGTATTTT. This encodes CASSESGTDTQYF.